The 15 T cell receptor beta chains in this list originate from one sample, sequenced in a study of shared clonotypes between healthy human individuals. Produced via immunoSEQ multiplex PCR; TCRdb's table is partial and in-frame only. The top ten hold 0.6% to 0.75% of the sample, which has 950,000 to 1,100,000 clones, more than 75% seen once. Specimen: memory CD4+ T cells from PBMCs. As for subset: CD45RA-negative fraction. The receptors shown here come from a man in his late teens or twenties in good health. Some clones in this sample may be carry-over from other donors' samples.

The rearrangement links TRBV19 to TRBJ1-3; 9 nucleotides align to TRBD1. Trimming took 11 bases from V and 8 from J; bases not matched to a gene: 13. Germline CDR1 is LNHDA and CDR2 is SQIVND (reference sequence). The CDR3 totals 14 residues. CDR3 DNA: TGTGCCTCGGCCGTTTCGGGACAGGGACACACCATATATTTT. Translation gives CASAVSGQGHTIYF.

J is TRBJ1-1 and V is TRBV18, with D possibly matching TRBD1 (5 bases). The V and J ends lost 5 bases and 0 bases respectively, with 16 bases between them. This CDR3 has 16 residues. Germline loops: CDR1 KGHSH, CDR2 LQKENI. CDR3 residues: CASSWDAPSMNTEAFF. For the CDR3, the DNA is TGTGCCAGCTCATGGGACGCACCCAGCATGAACACTGAAGCTTTCTTT.

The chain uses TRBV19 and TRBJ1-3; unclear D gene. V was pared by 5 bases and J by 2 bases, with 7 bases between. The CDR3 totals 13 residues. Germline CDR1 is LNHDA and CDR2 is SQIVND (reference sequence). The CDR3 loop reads CASSSRAGNTIYF. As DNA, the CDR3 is TGTGCCAGTAGTTCTCGGGCTGGAAACACCATATATTTT. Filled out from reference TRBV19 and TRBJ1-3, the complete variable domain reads DGGITQSPKYLFRKEGQNVTLSCEQNLNHDAMYWYRQDPGQGLRLIYYSQIVNDFQKGDIAEGYSVSREKKESFPLTVTSAQKNPTAFYLCASSSRAGNTIYFGEGSWLTVV.

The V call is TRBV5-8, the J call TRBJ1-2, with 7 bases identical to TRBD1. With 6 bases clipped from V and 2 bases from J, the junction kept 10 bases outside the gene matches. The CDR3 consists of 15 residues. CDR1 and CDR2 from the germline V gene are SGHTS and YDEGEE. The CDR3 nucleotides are TGTGCCAGCATAGTGACCGGGACAGCGAACTATGGCTACACCTTC. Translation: CASIVTGTANYGYTF.

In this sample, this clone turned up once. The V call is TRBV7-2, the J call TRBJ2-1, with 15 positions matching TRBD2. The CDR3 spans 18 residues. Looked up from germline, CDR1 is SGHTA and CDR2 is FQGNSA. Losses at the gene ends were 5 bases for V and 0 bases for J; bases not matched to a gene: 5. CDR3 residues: CASSIGTSGRLSYNEQFF. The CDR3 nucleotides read TGTGCCAGCAGCATTGGGACTAGCGGGAGGCTCTCCTACAATGAGCAGTTCTTC. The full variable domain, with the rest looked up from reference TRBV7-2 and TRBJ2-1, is GAGVSQSPSNKVTEKGKDVELRCDPISGHTALYWYRQSLGQGLEFLIYFQGNSAPDKSGLPSDRFSAERTGGSVSTLTIQRTQQEDSAVYLCASSIGTSGRLSYNEQFFGPGTRLTVL.

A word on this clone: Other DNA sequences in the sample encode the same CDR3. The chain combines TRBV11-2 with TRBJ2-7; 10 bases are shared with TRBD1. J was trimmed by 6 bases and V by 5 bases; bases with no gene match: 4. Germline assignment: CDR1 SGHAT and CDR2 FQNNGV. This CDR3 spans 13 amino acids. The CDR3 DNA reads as TGTGCCAGCAGCCCCGGACAGGGGGGCGAGCAGTACTTC. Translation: CASSPGQGGEQYF.

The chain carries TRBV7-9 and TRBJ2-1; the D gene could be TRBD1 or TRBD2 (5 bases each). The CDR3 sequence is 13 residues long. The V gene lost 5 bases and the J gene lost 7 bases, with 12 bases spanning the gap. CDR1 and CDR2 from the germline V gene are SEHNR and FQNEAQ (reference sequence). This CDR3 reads CASSPGTANEQFF. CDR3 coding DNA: TGTGCCAGCAGCCCTGGGACCGCAAATGAGCAGTTCTTC.

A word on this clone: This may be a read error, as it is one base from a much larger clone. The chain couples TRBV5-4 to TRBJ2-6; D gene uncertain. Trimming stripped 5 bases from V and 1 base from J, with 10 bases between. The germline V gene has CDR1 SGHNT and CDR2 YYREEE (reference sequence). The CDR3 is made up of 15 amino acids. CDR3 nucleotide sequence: TGTGCCAGCAGTTTCACCAGTTCTGGGGCCAACGTCCTGACTTTC. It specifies CASSFTSSGANVLTF.

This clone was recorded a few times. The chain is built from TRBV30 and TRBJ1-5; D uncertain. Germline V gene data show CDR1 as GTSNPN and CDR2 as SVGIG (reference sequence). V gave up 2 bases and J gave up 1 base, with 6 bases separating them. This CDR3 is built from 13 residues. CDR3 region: CAWSITSNQPQHF. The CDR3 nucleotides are TGTGCCTGGAGTATCACCAGCAATCAGCCCCAGCATTTT.

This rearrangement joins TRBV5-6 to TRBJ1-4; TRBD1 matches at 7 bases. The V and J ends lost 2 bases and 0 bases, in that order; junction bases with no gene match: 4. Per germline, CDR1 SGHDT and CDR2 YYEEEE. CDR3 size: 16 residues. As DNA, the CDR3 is TGTGCCAGCAGCTTAGGACAGGCTACAACTAATGAAAAACTGTTTTTT. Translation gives CASSLGQATTNEKLFF.

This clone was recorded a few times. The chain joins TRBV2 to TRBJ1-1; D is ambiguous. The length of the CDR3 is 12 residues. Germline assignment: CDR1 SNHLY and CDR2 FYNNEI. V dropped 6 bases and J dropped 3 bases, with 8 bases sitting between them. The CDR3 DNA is TGTGCCAGCAGGATAGGGCACACTGAAGCTTTCTTT. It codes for CASRIGHTEAFF.

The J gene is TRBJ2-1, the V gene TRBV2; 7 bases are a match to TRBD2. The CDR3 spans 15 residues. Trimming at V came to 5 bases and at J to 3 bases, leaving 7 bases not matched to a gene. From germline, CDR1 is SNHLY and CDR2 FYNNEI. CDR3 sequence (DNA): TGTGCCAGCAGTCAAAGCCGGGGGGACTACAATGAGCAGTTCTTC. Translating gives CASSQSRGDYNEQFF.

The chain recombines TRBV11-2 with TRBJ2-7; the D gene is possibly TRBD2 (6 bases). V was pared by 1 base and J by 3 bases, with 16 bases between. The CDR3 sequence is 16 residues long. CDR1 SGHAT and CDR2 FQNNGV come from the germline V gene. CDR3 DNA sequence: TGTGCCAGCAGCTTAGGCCGCGGGACTCACATCTACGAGCAGTACTTC. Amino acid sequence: CASSLGRGTHIYEQYF.

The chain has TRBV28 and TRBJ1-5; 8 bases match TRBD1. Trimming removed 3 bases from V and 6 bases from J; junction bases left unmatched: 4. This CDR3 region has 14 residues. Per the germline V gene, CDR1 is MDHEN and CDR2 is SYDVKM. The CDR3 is CASSFSRGLQPQHF. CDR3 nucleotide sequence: TGTGCCAGCAGTTTTAGCAGGGGGCTTCAGCCCCAGCATTTT.

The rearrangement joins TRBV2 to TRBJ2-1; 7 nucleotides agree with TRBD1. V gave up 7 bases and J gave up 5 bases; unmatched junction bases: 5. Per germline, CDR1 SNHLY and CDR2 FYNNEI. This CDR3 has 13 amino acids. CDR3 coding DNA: TGTGCCAGCATCCGGGACAGCAACAATGAGCAGTTCTTC. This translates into CASIRDSNNEQFF.